Each of the 6 T cell receptor beta chains below was sequenced from the same sample in a study of shared clonotypes between healthy human individuals. Profiling relied on immunoSEQ multiplex PCR, and the TCRdb table lists in-frame clones only, not all of them. The sample lists about 2.3 million clones, about 92% seen once, with 0.39% in the top ten. Sequenced material: naive CD4+ T cells from PBMCs. Subset defined: CD45RA+ positively selected. These receptors were collected from a man aged 18 to 30 in good health. Some clones in this sample may be carry-over from other donors' samples.

The rearrangement joins TRBV6-1 to TRBJ1-1; TRBD1 might be the D (5 bases). Trimming cost V 4 bases and J 1 base, with 13 bases left between them. Germline V gives CDR1 MNHNS, CDR2 SASEGT. There are 15 residues in the CDR3. The CDR3 sequence: CASSVGWGSNTEAFF. The CDR3 DNA reads TGTGCCAGCAGTGTCGGGTGGGGGTCGAACACTGAAGCTTTCTTT.

The rearrangement joins TRBV14 to TRBJ2-7, with unresolved D. V was pared by 8 bases and J by 0 bases, with 11 bases between. Germline V gene sequence: CDR1 SGHDN, CDR2 FVKESK. The CDR3 is 13 amino acids. CDR3 in amino acids: CASGYQFSYEQYF. In nucleotides, the CDR3 is TGTGCCAGCGGGTATCAGTTCTCCTACGAGCAGTACTTC.

The chain links TRBV7-8 to TRBJ2-3; D is possibly TRBD2 (6 bases). CDR3 length: 15 residues. Trimming pared 2 bases from V and 3 bases from J, leaving 12 bases between. Germline-derived CDR1 and CDR2 are SGHVS and FQNEAQ. The DNA of the CDR3 is TGTGCCAGCAGCTTAACACGGGAGCAGACAGATACGCAGTATTTT. Translating gives CASSLTREQTDTQYF.

The chain recombines TRBV27 with TRBJ1-5; D is possibly TRBD1 (6 bases). Trimming took off 6 bases at V and 1 base at J, with 13 bases between the two ends. This CDR3 comprises 15 residues. The V gene's germline CDR1 is MNHEY and CDR2 SMNVEV (reference sequence). CDR3 protein: CASRKGVISNQPQHF. The CDR3 region has the DNA TGTGCCAGCAGGAAGGGGGTGATCAGCAATCAGCCCCAGCATTTT.

This chain uses TRBV6-5 with TRBJ2-7; no clear D. Trimming stripped 4 bases from V and 3 bases from J, with 10 bases between. This CDR3 has 13 residues. Germline loops: CDR1 MNHEY, CDR2 SVGAGI. CDR3 bases: TGTGCCAGCAGTTCCACCAGAAACTACGAGCAGTACTTC. Protein: CASSSTRNYEQYF.

The CDR3 loop is CASSSRYEQFF. The CDR3 region has the DNA TGTGCCAGCAGCTCGAGGTATGAGCAGTTCTTC. The chain employs TRBV7-9 and TRBJ2-1; D unclear. Trimming removed 4 bases from V and 8 bases from J, with 6 bases in between. CDR1 is SEHNR, CDR2 FQNEAQ, per germline (reference sequence). There are 11 residues in the CDR3.